Each of the 20 T cell receptor beta chains below was sequenced from the same sample in a study of shared clonotypes between healthy human individuals. Clones were sequenced by immunoSEQ multiplex PCR, and TCRdb holds only the in-frame ones, with some missing. The profile shows around 1,000,000 clones, 60% to 80% of them singletons. The sequencing input was memory CD4+ T cells from PBMCs. Subset specified: CD45RA-negative fraction. The receptors originated from a man between 18 and 29 years old in good health. Some clones in this sample may be carry-over from other donors' samples.

The genes are TRBV19 and TRBJ1-2, with D hard to call. V lost 3 bases to trimming and J lost 7 bases, with 15 bases between them. The germline V gene encodes CDR1 LNHDA and CDR2 SQIVND (reference sequence). This CDR3 region has 14 residues. CDR3 in DNA: TGTGCCAGTAGTATTTGGGCAGGCCCTGGTGGCTACACCTTC. Its translation: CASSIWAGPGGYTF.

The table lists this clone with many counts. The V gene is TRBV29-1, the J gene TRBJ1-2, with 7 bases matching TRBD1. The J segment lost 4 bases and the V segment lost 6 bases, leaving 8 bases of the junction unmatched. The V gene's germline CDR1 is SQVTM and CDR2 ANQGSEA. The CDR3 totals 13 residues. The DNA for the CDR3 is TGCAGCGTGGGGGACAGAGTCCCCTATGGCTACACCTTC. This sequence encodes CSVGDRVPYGYTF.

This clone has more than one count but fewer than ten. The J gene is TRBJ1-2, the V gene TRBV7-9; D perhaps matches TRBD1 (6 bases). This CDR3 region has 13 residues. Trimming left V 5 bases short and J 7 bases short, with 14 bases between. Germline-derived CDR1 and CDR2 are SEHNR and FQNEAQ (reference sequence). The CDR3 reads CASSLPQGSGYTF. CDR3 DNA sequence: TGTGCCAGCAGCCTACCACAGGGAAGTGGCTACACCTTC.

The V call is TRBV7-2, the J call TRBJ2-7; 7 bases map to TRBD1. The length of the CDR3 is 13 residues. The J segment lost 6 bases and the V segment lost 5 bases, leaving 7 bases of the junction unmatched. Germline loops: CDR1 SGHTA, CDR2 FQGNSA. The CDR3 sequence is CASSVQGDREQYF. CDR3 coding DNA: TGTGCCAGCAGCGTCCAGGGGGACCGCGAGCAGTACTTC.

To note about this clone: One base separates it from a far larger clone, so it is likely a read error. The gene calls are TRBV11-3 and TRBJ1-1, with D possibly being TRBD1 (5 bases). V was cut by 4 bases and J by 1 base, with 7 bases left in between. The CDR3 has 13 amino acids. Germline V gene data show CDR1 as SGHNT and CDR2 as YENEEA. CDR3 in DNA: TGTGCCAGCAGCTCCGGACAGAACACTGAAGCTTTCTTT. This sequence encodes CASSSGQNTEAFF.

This clone has a single count. The chain is built from TRBV4-2 and TRBJ1-2; D is undetermined. This CDR3 has 14 amino acids. V dropped 1 base and J dropped 0 bases, with 6 bases sitting between them. The germline V gene encodes CDR1 LGHNA and CDR2 YNFKEQ. CDR3 sequence reads: CASSQVGANYGYTF. The CDR3 nucleotides are TGTGCCAGCAGCCAAGTGGGAGCTAACTATGGCTACACCTTC.

J is TRBJ1-4 and V is TRBV28; 8 positions match TRBD1. Germline loops: CDR1 MDHEN, CDR2 SYDVKM. J lost 12 bases, V lost 6 bases, and 15 bases had no gene match. The CDR3 spans 15 residues. The CDR3 spells CASSIGQGNVVELFF. CDR3 DNA sequence: TGTGCCAGCAGCATCGGACAGGGTAACGTAGTGGAACTGTTTTTT.

The V gene is TRBV5-1, the J gene TRBJ2-3; the D is unclear. CDR3 length equals 17 residues. V lost 0 bases to trimming and J lost 3 bases, with 17 bases between them. Germline-derived CDR1 and CDR2 are SGHRS and YFSETQ. CDR3 sequence: CASSLASSGWSTDTQYF. The CDR3 region has the DNA TGCGCCAGCAGCTTGGCCAGTTCGGGCTGGAGTACAGATACGCAGTATTTT. Based on the CDR3 plus reference TRBV5-1 and TRBJ2-3, the full variable domain is KAGVTQTPRYLIKTRGQQVTLSCSPISGHRSVSWYQQTPGQGLQFLFEYFSETQRNKGNFPGRFSGRQFSNSRSEMNVSTLELGDSALYLCASSLASSGWSTDTQYFGPGTRLTVL.

This chain uses TRBV5-1 with TRBJ1-2, with a weak D call TRBD1 (6 bases). The length of the CDR3 is 13 residues. Deletions cut 4 bases from V and 10 bases from J, with 17 bases between. Germline V gives CDR1 SGHRS, CDR2 YFSETQ. The CDR3: CASSRGQSTDYTF. Written as DNA, the CDR3 is TGCGCCAGCAGCCGAGGACAGAGCACCGACTACACCTTC.

This rearrangement joins TRBV5-1 to TRBJ1-1; unclear D gene. Trimming left V 0 bases short and J 1 base short, with 7 bases between. Germline CDR1 and CDR2: SGHRS and YFSETQ. CDR3 length: 14 amino acids. The CDR3 protein is CASSLGSANTEAFF. In nucleotides, the CDR3 is TGCGCCAGCAGCTTGGGGTCAGCGAACACTGAAGCTTTCTTT.

The chain recombines TRBV11-2 with TRBJ2-7, with 8 bases fitting TRBD2. The CDR3 is 15 amino acids. Germline CDR1 is SGHAT and CDR2 is FQNNGV. V lost 4 bases to trimming and J lost 0 bases; unmatched junction nucleotides: 5. The CDR3, as DNA: TGTGCCAGCAGCTCAATAGCGGGGAACTCCTACGAGCAGTACTTC. This translates into CASSSIAGNSYEQYF. Combining the CDR3 with reference TRBV11-2 and TRBJ2-7 gives the whole variable domain EAGVAQSPRYKIIEKRQSVAFWCNPISGHATLYWYQQILGQGPKLLIQFQNNGVVDDSQLPKDRFSAERLKGVDSTLKIQPAKLEDSAVYLCASSSIAGNSYEQYFGPGTRLTVT.

Turning to this clone: The junction differs from germline at one of its ends, possibly a read error. The chain recombines TRBV28 with TRBJ2-7; D gene unclear. Per the germline V gene, CDR1 is MDHEN and CDR2 is SYDVKM. This CDR3 is 13 amino acids long. The CDR3 DNA is TGTGCCAGCAGTTTAGGTTCGCCCGGGCGCAAGGACTTC. Protein sequence: CASSLGSPGRKDF.

This sequence joins TRBV10-2 and TRBJ2-2; TRBD1 might be the D (6 bases). This CDR3 comprises 17 residues. Germline V gene sequence: CDR1 WSHSY, CDR2 SAAADI. With 3 bases removed from V and 2 bases from J, the gap between germline ends came to 16 bases. The CDR3 bases are TGCGCCAGCAGTGATCAGTCGCCGGGACACAACACCGGGGAGCTGTTTTTT. As protein: CASSDQSPGHNTGELFF.

The rearrangement links TRBV11-2 to TRBJ2-2, with a possible D match to TRBD1 (5 bases). Germline loops: CDR1 SGHAT, CDR2 FQNNGV. The CDR3 is made up of 17 amino acids. V was shortened by 5 bases and J by 5 bases, with 21 bases between the two germline ends. The CDR3 coding sequence is TGTGCCAGCAGCGAGGCATCAGGGCCCCGTGGAACCGGGGAGCTGTTTTTT. This translates into CASSEASGPRGTGELFF.

This clone was observed a few times. The rearrangement links TRBV6-5 to TRBJ2-6, with 8 bases fitting TRBD1. Germline lookup yields CDR1 MNHEY and CDR2 SVGAGI. The CDR3 covers 15 residues. The trim removed 6 bases at V and 0 bases at J, leaving 1 base unmatched. The CDR3 loop reads CASRTGGSGANVLTF. The CDR3 DNA reads as TGTGCCAGCAGAACAGGGGGCTCTGGGGCCAACGTCCTGACTTTC.

The chain combines TRBV5-1 with TRBJ2-2, with D unclear. The V and J ends lost 2 bases and 7 bases respectively, with 3 bases between them. The CDR3 is made up of 11 amino acids. Germline V gene data show CDR1 as SGHRS and CDR2 as YFSETQ. The CDR3, as DNA: TGCGCCAGCAGCTTCCTCGGGGAGCTGTTTTTT. It is translated as CASSFLGELFF.

The genes are TRBV18 and TRBJ1-1; no reliable D call. Looked up from germline, CDR1 is KGHSH and CDR2 is LQKENI. The CDR3 has 14 amino acids. V gave up 2 bases and J gave up 5 bases, with 12 bases separating them. This CDR3 is CASSPESGTTEAFF. The DNA of the CDR3 is TGTGCCAGCTCACCAGAGAGTGGCACGACTGAAGCTTTCTTT.

V usage is TRBV7-9 and J usage is TRBJ1-3; D might be TRBD1 (5 bases). The CDR3 covers 14 residues. V shed 2 bases and J shed 5 bases, with 10 bases lying between them. CDR1 is SEHNR, CDR2 FQNEAQ, per germline (reference sequence). CDR3 in amino acids: CASSLRAGRNTIYF. Written as DNA, the CDR3 is TGTGCCAGCAGCTTAAGGGCAGGGCGAAACACCATATATTTT.

A few counts support this clone. This sequence joins TRBV9 and TRBJ1-2, with D perhaps TRBD1 (6 bases). From germline, CDR1 is SGDLS and CDR2 YYNGEE. Trimming pared 1 base from V and 4 bases from J, leaving 11 bases between. This CDR3 has 14 residues. CDR3 in DNA: TGTGCCAGCAGCGTACGGACAGACCCCTATGGCTACACCTTC. The encoded protein is CASSVRTDPYGYTF.

The rearrangement joins TRBV4-3 to TRBJ2-7; 9 bases agree with TRBD2. V dropped 3 bases and J dropped 0; count of bases not matched to a gene: 6. The CDR3 consists of 16 residues. The V gene's germline CDR1 is LGHNA and CDR2 YSLEER. CDR3: CASSHQTSGGSYEQYF. CDR3 nucleotide sequence: TGCGCCAGCAGCCACCAGACTAGCGGAGGCTCCTACGAGCAGTACTTC.